These 14 T cell receptor beta chains were all obtained from the same sample, sequenced in a study of T cell repertoires in aging, cancer and after chemotherapy. Multiplex touch-down PCR with TRB-A/B primers amplified rearranged V-D-J TRB sequences. A single record per CDR3 protein comes from TCRdb applying MiXCR to the multiplex PCR reads. The sample lists 9,300 or so distinct CDR3 sequences, 23% seen once, with approximately 13% in the top ten. TCR beta rearrangements were amplified from peripheral blood genomic DNA. Sequenced sample: blood. These receptors all come from a human donor with a blood cancer. The donor label of this sample is uncertain.

V gene TRBV6-5 combines with J gene TRBJ2-6; the D gene is possibly TRBD2 (6 bases). The CDR3 contains 16 residues. Trimming cost V 7 bases and J 6 bases, with 19 bases left between them. CDR1 and CDR2 from the germline V gene are MNHEY and SVGAGI. Written as DNA, the CDR3 is TGTGCCAGCAATTCAAAAACTAGCTCTAAGGCCAACGTCCTGACTTTC. Residues: CASNSKTSSKANVLTF.

By share of the sample, this clonotype is medium-sized. The chain uses TRBV29-1 and TRBJ2-3; unclear D gene. The CDR3 totals 12 residues. Germline loops: CDR1 SQVTM, CDR2 ANQGSEA. The V end was cut by 4 bases, the J end by 2 bases, with 7 bases between. This CDR3 reads CSVASSTDTQYF. The CDR3 region has the DNA TGCAGCGTTGCGAGTTCCACAGATACGCAGTATTTT.

By share, this clonotype ranks as medium-sized. The genes are TRBV19 and TRBJ2-3; D possibly matches TRBD1 or TRBD2 (5 bases each). Germline loops: CDR1 LNHDA, CDR2 SQIVND (reference sequence). Trimming left V 2 bases short and J 4 bases short, with 10 bases between. The CDR3 has 14 residues. The CDR3 is CASSISGTADTQYF. The CDR3 coding sequence is TGTGCCAGTAGTATATCCGGGACCGCAGATACGCAGTATTTT.

This clonotype was picked up many times. The chain links TRBV5-6 to TRBJ1-2; 8 bases are shared with TRBD1. Germline values: CDR1 SGHDT, CDR2 YYEEEE. The junction had 7 bases not matched to a gene; V was cut back by 5 bases and J by 4 bases. The length of the CDR3 is 14 residues. The CDR3 loop is CASRPSDRGYGYTF. CDR3 in DNA: TGTGCCAGCAGACCGTCCGACAGGGGCTATGGCTACACCTTC.

The chain uses TRBV12-3 or TRBV12-4 and TRBJ1-1; D gene unclear. The CDR3 runs to 13 residues. Between the trimmed V and J ends, which lost 8 bases and 0 bases, there was a span of 10 bases. CDR3 loop: CASAVGLNTEAFF. CDR3 nucleotides: TGTGCCAGCGCTGTGGGATTGAACACTGAAGCTTTCTTT.

Sample share makes this clonotype medium-sized. The chain joins TRBV7-6 to TRBJ1-4, with D perhaps TRBD1 (5 bases). This CDR3 is built from 16 residues. CDR1 is SGHVS, CDR2 FNYEAQ, per germline. V was clipped by 0 bases and J by 8 bases, with 16 bases between them. CDR3 amino acids: CASSLAGGDATEKLFF. CDR3 nucleotide sequence: TGTGCCAGCAGCTTAGCGGGGGGGGACGCGACCGAAAAACTGTTTTTT. The whole variable domain, remainder taken from reference TRBV7-6 and TRBJ1-4, is GAGVSQSPRYKVTKRGQDVALRCDPISGHVSLYWYRQALGQGPEFLTYFNYEAQQDKSGLPNDRFSAERPEGSISTLTIQRTEQRDSAMYRCASSLAGGDATEKLFFGSGTQLSVL.

The chain has TRBV28 and TRBJ2-5, with no clear D. V was cut by 5 bases and J by 2 bases, with 27 bases left in between. This CDR3 has 19 amino acids. From germline, CDR1 is MDHEN and CDR2 SYDVKM. CDR3 in DNA: TGTGCCAGCAGTCCCGGATACGTCCCCACTATGGACCTTCAAGAGACCCAGTACTTC. This codes for CASSPGYVPTMDLQETQYF.

The sample holds many counts of this clonotype. V and J are TRBV13 and TRBJ2-5; 8 bases align to TRBD2. V was clipped by 5 bases and J by 3 bases; unmatched bases: 8. Germline CDR1 PRHDT, CDR2 FYEKMQ (reference sequence). The CDR3 totals 15 residues. The CDR3 nucleotides read TGTGCCAGCAGCCCGCCCGGGACTAGGAAAGAGACCCAGTACTTC. Translation: CASSPPGTRKETQYF.

This clonotype turned up a few times. The chain links TRBV6-1 to TRBJ2-7; a possible D gene is TRBD2 (5 bases). CDR3 length equals 15 residues. Between the trimmed V and J ends, which lost 6 bases and 2 bases, there was a span of 17 bases. Germline V lookup: CDR1 MNHNS, CDR2 SASEGT. The CDR3 reads CASRPDLNPPYEQYF. The CDR3 DNA is TGTGCCAGCAGGCCGGACTTAAACCCGCCCTACGAGCAGTACTTC.

This clonotype is medium-sized by share. The V call is TRBV6-1, the J call TRBJ2-5; D is tentatively TRBD1 or TRBD2 (5 bases each). Germline CDR1 is MNHNS and CDR2 is SASEGT. The CDR3 extends over 11 amino acids. Trimming shortened V by 8 bases and J by 6 bases, and 10 bases separated the two germline ends. This CDR3 is CASRDEQTQYF. DNA for the CDR3: TGTGCCAGCCGGGACGAACAGACCCAGTACTTC.

This clonotype showed up many times. The chain employs TRBV19 and TRBJ2-7; TRBD2 might be the D (6 bases). Germline lookup yields CDR1 LNHDA and CDR2 SQIVND (reference sequence). The CDR3 has 16 amino acids. V shed 6 bases and J shed 1 base, with 19 bases lying between them. The CDR3 DNA reads as TGTGCCAGTAGCCTGGGTCGGGGGTCAGTATCCTACGAGCAGTACTTC. The encoded protein is CASSLGRGSVSYEQYF.

The CDR3 nucleotides read TGTGCCACCAGACAGGGGGCTAAAGATACGCAGTATTTT. Translating it yields CATRQGAKDTQYF. The chain carries TRBV24-1 and TRBJ2-3; 9 positions agree with TRBD1. The CDR3 runs to 13 residues. Germline values: CDR1 KGHDR, CDR2 SFDVKD. The V gene end was trimmed by 7 bases and the J gene end by 5 bases; junction bases not matched to a gene: 3.

The chain combines TRBV6-1 with TRBJ1-2; TRBD1 might be the D (5 bases). CDR3 length: 13 amino acids. V was pared by 0 bases and J by 3 bases, with 5 bases between. Germline V gives CDR1 MNHNS, CDR2 SASEGT. DNA of the CDR3: TGTGCCAGCAGTGAAGCAGGGGACTATGGCTACACCTTC. Its translation: CASSEAGDYGYTF.

This clonotype was counted at least ten times. The chain uses TRBV27 and TRBJ2-2, with D perhaps TRBD2 (6 bases). V lost 6 bases to trimming and J lost 6 bases, with 14 bases between them. The germline CDR1 and CDR2 sequences are MNHEY and SMNVEV (reference sequence). There are 14 residues in the CDR3. Here the CDR3 reads CASSELGGSGELFF. DNA of the CDR3: TGTGCCAGCAGCGAGTTGGGGGGATCCGGGGAGCTGTTTTTT.